These 3 T cell receptor beta chains came from one sample sequenced in a study of cytomegalovirus exposure and HLA in healthy donors. Primers: 60 Vbeta forward and 13 Jbeta reverse. Produced via immunoSEQ multiplex PCR; TCRdb's table is partial and in-frame only. The sample lists 120,000 or so clones; around 68% were seen once. The material sequenced was PBMCs. These TCRs come from a man aged 35 to 55 in good health and CMV-seropositive.

Written as DNA, the CDR3 is TGTGCCAGCTCACCGAGGGATTCCTACGAGCAGTACTTC. Protein sequence: CASSPRDSYEQYF. The chain is built from TRBV18 and TRBJ2-7; the D gene is possibly TRBD2 (5 bases). Deletions cut 3 bases from V and 1 base from J, with 7 bases between. The CDR3 length is 13 residues. The V gene's germline CDR1 is KGHSH and CDR2 LQKENI.

The table lists this clone with a few counts. The rearrangement links TRBV9 to TRBJ1-2; 7 nucleotides line up with TRBD1. The germline V gene encodes CDR1 SGDLS and CDR2 YYNGEE. The CDR3 consists of 13 residues. V was pared by 2 bases and J by 6 bases, with 4 bases of the junction left unmatched. The DNA for the CDR3 is TGTGCCAGCAGCGTGGGACAGCGGCATGGCTACACCTTC. Translated, it gives CASSVGQRHGYTF.

This clone was seen a handful of times. The chain recombines TRBV27 with TRBJ1-5, with a possible D match to TRBD1 (5 bases). V was clipped by 3 bases and J by 5 bases, with 14 bases between them. Germline V gives CDR1 MNHEY, CDR2 SMNVEV (reference sequence). The CDR3 is 15 residues long. CDR3 in amino acids: CASSFRGGGYQPQHF. CDR3 bases: TGTGCCAGCAGTTTCCGCGGGGGTGGTTATCAGCCCCAGCATTTT.